One sample yielded the 2 T cell receptor beta chains listed below, sequenced in a study of blood T cell repertoires in COVID-19. Assay used: immunoSEQ multiplex PCR; TCRdb lists only in-frame clones, some missing. The data hold about 42,000 clones, with roughly three quarters observed a single time. The sequencing input was peripheral blood. These receptor sequences come from a man older than 75 with acute or convalescent COVID-19.

The rearrangement joins TRBV7-9 to TRBJ2-2; the D gene is possibly TRBD2 (5 bases). The germline V gene has CDR1 SEHNR and CDR2 FQNEAQ (reference sequence). Trimming left V 9 bases short and J 4 bases short, with 18 bases between. The CDR3 sequence is 15 residues long. The CDR3: CASPKAGKFTGELFF. Written as DNA, the CDR3 is TGTGCCAGTCCGAAGGCCGGGAAATTCACCGGGGAGCTGTTTTTT.

The V gene is TRBV28, the J gene TRBJ1-6; no reliable D call. The CDR3 has 16 residues. Germline CDR1 reads MDHEN; CDR2 reads SYDVKM. V lost 2 bases and J 3 bases, leaving 11 bases between the germline ends. This chain's CDR3 is CASSLRLGVYNSPLHF. Written as DNA, the CDR3 is TGTGCCAGCAGTTTACGACTGGGAGTCTATAATTCACCCCTCCACTTT.